These 24 T cell receptor beta chains share one sample of origin, sequenced in a study of tumor and adjacent non-tumor tissue in lung cancer. Three rounds of nested PCR, following a modified ARM-PCR protocol, produced the TCRbeta library. MiXCR was run by TCRdb on the multiplex PCR reads, yielding one entry per CDR3 protein. The sample carries about 77,000 distinct CDR3 sequences, less than 85% recorded once. No cell sorting was done before RNA was extracted from the tissue. Distant lung tissue was collected more than 3 cm away from the tumor edge. The sequenced sample was distant non-tumor lung tissue. Receptor source: a man in his 70s with non-small cell lung cancer.

With regard to this clonotype: The junction and the germline gene differ at one end; a read error may be behind it. The chain combines TRBV4-1 with TRBJ1-2; D unresolved. CDR1 is MGHRA and CDR2 is YSYEKL in the germline V gene. CDR3 size: 15 residues. CDR3 in amino acids: CASSQDVQSFDGYAF. The CDR3 DNA sequence: TGCGCCAGCAGCCAAGATGTGCAGTCTTTTGACGGCTACGCCTTC.

A single count supports this clonotype. V and J are TRBV29-1 and TRBJ1-2; D gene uncertain. Trimming pared 4 bases from V and 9 bases from J, leaving 27 bases between. The CDR3 sequence is 16 residues long. Germline V gene sequence: CDR1 SQVTM, CDR2 ANQGSEA. CDR3: CSVVPYQSSRDDSYTF. CDR3 DNA sequence: TGCAGCGTTGTCCCGTATCAATCCTCGAGAGATGATAGCTACACCTTC.

In the case of this clonotype: The junction and the germline gene differ at one end; a read error may be behind it. The chain links TRBV11-2 to TRBJ2-3; 16 nucleotides line up with TRBD2. CDR1 is SGHAT and CDR2 is FQNNGV in the germline V gene. This CDR3 comprises 19 residues. CDR3 protein: CASSRGLAGGSRLTDTQYF. CDR3 nucleotide sequence: TGTGCCAGCAGCCGGGGACTAGCGGGGGGGTCCCGACTCACAGATACACAGTATTTT.

CDR3 nucleotide sequence: TGTGCCATTAGAGGCGGGACCTCCACCGGGGAGCTGTTTTTT. It codes for CAIRGGTSTGELFF. This chain joins TRBV10-3 and TRBJ2-2; TRBD2 is a possible D gene (6 bases). The V gene's germline CDR1 is ENHRY and CDR2 SYGVKD. The V and J ends lost 9 bases and 4 bases respectively, with 15 bases between them. This CDR3 comprises 14 residues.

The V call is TRBV29-1, the J call TRBJ1-5; D ambiguous. From germline, CDR1 is SQVTM and CDR2 ANQGSEA. CDR3 length equals 13 residues. The CDR3 DNA sequence: TGCAGAGTTTTGACGTATAGCAATCAGCGTCAGCATTTT. It translates to CRVLTYSNQRQHF.

This clonotype was recorded many times. This rearrangement joins TRBV5-6 to TRBJ2-1, with D hard to call. CDR3 size: 15 residues. The germline V and J ends were trimmed by 2 bases and 0 bases, with 9 bases remaining between them. CDR1 and CDR2 (germline): SGHDT, YYEEEE. The CDR3 nucleotides read TGTGCCAGCAGCTTTGGCAGAAGCTCCTACAATGAGCAGTTCTTC. Translated, it gives CASSFGRSSYNEQFF.

This clonotype was counted only a few times. One junction end disagrees with the germline gene, perhaps due to a read error. The chain links TRBV11-3 to TRBJ2-3; a weak D match, TRBD2 (5 bases). CDR1 is SGHNT, CDR2 YENEEA, per germline. The CDR3 runs to 15 residues. CDR3 sequence (DNA): TGTGTCAGCACCCGTCGGGAAGTAGACACAGATACGCAGTATTTT. Translation gives CVSTRREVDTDTQYF.

The genes are TRBV11-3 and TRBJ2-7, with 8 bases identical to TRBD2. Germline values: CDR1 SGHNT, CDR2 YENEEA. J lost 6 bases, V lost 9 bases, and 16 bases had no gene match. The CDR3 loop spans 15 amino acids. The CDR3 nucleotides read TGTGCCAGTATCCAAGGGACTAGTGAAATCTCCGAGCAGTACTTC. It codes for CASIQGTSEISEQYF.

At least ten counts were recorded for this clonotype. V gene TRBV6-2 or TRBV6-3 combines with J gene TRBJ2-2, with a tentative D call TRBD2 (6 bases). V dropped 2 bases and J dropped 3 bases, with 16 bases sitting between them. Germline CDR1 is MNHEY and CDR2 is SVGEGT. The CDR3 length is 17 residues. In DNA, the CDR3 is TGTGCCAGCAGTTACGCGGGAAATGAGGTTCACACCGGGGAGCTGTTTTTT. Its protein is CASSYAGNEVHTGELFF.

A word on this clonotype: Relative to the germline gene, one junction end is altered; a read error may explain this. The V and J genes are TRBV27 and TRBJ2-1, with 7 positions matching TRBD1. This CDR3 region has 14 residues. CDR1 is MNHEY and CDR2 is SMNVEV in the germline V gene (reference sequence). The CDR3 loop is CGSSPWDSQGEQFF. In nucleotides, the CDR3 is TGTGGCAGCAGTCCGTGGGACAGTCAGGGTGAGCAGTTCTTC.

Worth noting for this clonotype: Being one base from a much bigger clone, this may be a read error. The chain is built from TRBV5-6 and TRBJ2-1; weak D call: TRBD1 (5 bases). The CDR3 loop spans 16 amino acids. V was cut by 4 bases and J by 1 base, with 15 bases left in between. The germline CDR1 and CDR2 sequences are SGHDT and YYEEEE. The CDR3 DNA reads as TGTGCCAGCAGCAGGTTAGGGGTCTCGTCCTACAATGAGCAGTTCTTC. This sequence encodes CASSRLGVSSYNEQFF.

A word on this clonotype: The CDR3 end shows no conserved phenylalanine or tryptophan, and so a read error is likely. The genes are TRBV6-2 or TRBV6-3 and TRBJ1-5, with unresolved D. CDR3 size: 12 residues. The germline CDR1 and CDR2 sequences are MNHEY and SVGEGT. The CDR3 DNA is TGTGCCAGCAGTAATCAGCACCAGCTCCAGCATTCT. Amino acids: CASSNQHQLQHS.

This clonotype has only a few counts. This chain joins TRBV20-1 and TRBJ2-7; 10 bases align to TRBD1. The J segment lost 3 bases and the V segment lost 3 bases, leaving 8 bases of the junction unmatched. The CDR3 is made up of 15 amino acids. Germline CDR1 DFQATT, CDR2 SNEGSKA (reference sequence). CDR3 DNA sequence: TGCAGTGCTAGTGCAAACCGGGACAGGGGCTACGAGCAGTACTTC. This translates into CSASANRDRGYEQYF.

The table lists this clonotype with a count of one. This is likely a read error, given that the CDR3 carries no conserved phenylalanine or tryptophan at its end. This rearrangement joins TRBV6-1 to TRBJ2-1, with TRBD2 as a possible D gene (6 bases). Germline assignment: CDR1 MNHNS and CDR2 SASEGT. The length of the CDR3 is 15 residues. V lost 7 bases to trimming and J lost 4 bases, with 17 bases between them. This chain's CDR3 is CASTPGEFSYNEQFL. The DNA of the CDR3 is TGTGCCAGCACTCCGGGGGAATTCTCATACAATGAGCAGTTCTTA.

As to this clonotype: One end of the junction fails to match germline, which may point to a read error. V usage is TRBV11-2 and J usage is TRBJ2-7; 8 bases line up with TRBD1. CDR3 length: 14 amino acids. The germline V gene has CDR1 SGHAT and CDR2 FQNNGV. CDR3 amino acids: CASSLGQASYEQNF. CDR3 bases: TGTGCCAGCAGCCTGGGACAGGCCTCCTACGAACAGAACTTC.

About this clonotype: The CDR3 carries no conserved terminal phenylalanine or tryptophan, so it likely arises from a read error. The DNA is omitted, as the CDR3 cannot be located on it reliably, and the CDR3 follows TCRdb's listing. The rearrangement links TRBV11-1 to TRBJ2-3; TRBD1 is taken as the D call from the table, unchecked against the DNA. Germline values: CDR1 SGHAT, CDR2 FQDESV (reference sequence). The CDR3 length equals 15 residues, ends included. The chain's CDR3 is CTSTRREISIDTHYL.

The chain uses TRBV6-5 and TRBJ1-1; D unresolved. Germline V lookup: CDR1 MNHEY, CDR2 SVGAGI. The CDR3 has 14 amino acids. This CDR3 is CVNSIVDANTEAFF. As DNA, the CDR3 is TGTGTCAATTCGATCGTTGACGCAAACACTGAAGCTTTCTTT.

Worth noting for this clonotype: This may be a read error: a much more frequent sequence differs by one nucleotide. This chain connects TRBV29-1 to TRBJ2-5, with D maybe TRBD2 (6 bases). Trimming stripped 6 bases from V and 3 bases from J, with 14 bases between. Germline values: CDR1 SQVTM, CDR2 ANQGSEA. There are 13 residues in the CDR3. The CDR3 spells CSVETGVKETQYF. The DNA for the CDR3 is TGCAGCGTGGAAACGGGGGTGAAAGAGACCCAGTACTTC.

Details on this clonotype: Since the CDR3 does not end with the conserved phenylalanine or tryptophan, this likely comes from a read error. The chain links TRBV29-1 to TRBJ1-2; 7 bases are shared with TRBD1. The germline V gene encodes CDR1 SQVTM and CDR2 ANQGSEA. V was pared by 5 bases and J by 3 bases, with 6 bases of the junction left unmatched. The CDR3 runs 13 residues. CDR3 amino acids: CSVLYQGDYGYTL. Here the CDR3 DNA reads TGCAGCGTTCTATACCAGGGGGACTATGGCTACACCTTA.

With regard to this clonotype: Germline is not matched at one junction end, which may reflect a read error. The rearrangement links TRBV29-1 to TRBJ2-2, with TRBD1 matching 7 bases. Germline V lookup: CDR1 SQVTM, CDR2 ANQGSEA. This CDR3 spans 13 amino acids. The CDR3 bases are TGCAACGTAACAGGGGCGAACACCGGGGAGCTCTTTTTT. Encoded protein: CNVTGANTGELFF.

Note on this clonotype: One end of the junction fails to match germline, which may point to a read error. Here the CDR3 DNA reads TGTGCCAGCAGCTTAGGTAGCGGGGCCTATGAGCAGCACTTC. Translating it yields CASSLGSGAYEQHF. This chain uses TRBV11-2 with TRBJ2-7; 8 bases agree with TRBD2. The CDR3 is 14 residues long. The V gene's germline CDR1 is SGHAT and CDR2 FQNNGV.

Comments on this clonotype: A read error is possible here, since a much larger clone lies one base away. This chain joins TRBV6-1 and TRBJ2-6; perhaps TRBD1 as D (5 bases). Germline CDR1 is MNHNS and CDR2 is SASEGT. CDR3 length: 15 amino acids. The DNA of the CDR3 is TGTGCCAGCAGTGTCACAAGGGCTGGGGCCAACGTCATGACTTTC. Amino acid sequence: CASSVTRAGANVMTF.

About this clonotype itself: At one end the junction does not follow the germline gene, possibly because of a read error. This sequence joins TRBV29-1 and TRBJ2-3; possibly TRBD1 or TRBD2 for D (5 bases each). CDR1 and CDR2 (germline): SQVTM, ANQGSEA. The CDR3 extends over 13 amino acids. The DNA of the CDR3 is TGCAGCGTTCGGGGCAGAGGGATAGATATGCAGTATTTT. It is translated as CSVRGRGIDMQYF.

This chain links TRBV5-5 with TRBJ2-3, with unresolved D. The CDR3 is made up of 12 amino acids. The germline gives CDR1 SGHKS, CDR2 YYEKEE (reference sequence). The germline V and J ends were trimmed by 3 bases and 6 bases, with 8 bases remaining between them. In DNA form, the CDR3 reads TGTGCCAGCAGCTCTATGACCGATACGCAGTATTTT. Its protein is CASSSMTDTQYF.